This T cell receptor (beta chain) was retrieved from a study of T cell responses to AZD1222 COVID-19 vaccine (dated by TCRdb to the early 2020s). At the level of the whole study: TCR sequencing was performed for about 250 trial participants, of whom about 210 were given two doses of AZD1222 and around 25 were given two doses of MenACWY control vaccine. Trial participants were enrolled by age into 18-55, 56-69 and 70-plus year subgroups, with roughly 160, 29 and 62 TCR-sequenced participants respectively. What the study reported, not specific to this receptor: Because no day 14 peak-response samples were available, repertoires were characterized only after the peak T cell response. The vaccine-associated CD4 TCRs covered the entire spike protein, and the dominant responses fell in regions 160-218 and 743-854. The 56-69-year group was small, and its depth increase did not reach significance, likely because of low power. Conclusions about previously exposed vaccinees are limited, since just five to seven AZD1222 recipients were seropositive for SARS-CoV-2 at baseline. Participants were mostly white British, with more females than males. The authors suggested clonal diversity may have been underestimated. A significant rise in spike-specific TCR breadth and depth was observed after two AZD1222 doses relative to day 0 and relative to MenACWY recipients. Reportedly, close to half of the unique spike-specific TCRs recognized epitopes lying outside the regions that are mutated in the B.1.351 and B.1.1.7 variants.

The CDR3 regions of human TCRbeta chains were analyzed by immunosequencing. The original pipeline was this. Repertoire TCRs were matched against a reference library of SARS-CoV-2-specific TCRs generated with the MIRA antigen-specificity platform. Breadth was defined as the fraction of unique TCRs that were SARS-CoV-2-associated. Depth was defined as the fraction of total T cells that were SARS-CoV-2-associated. Using the MIRA data, each spike-specific TCR was mapped to the spike region that the TCR reacts to and placed in a CD4 or CD8 class. Log10-transformed breadth and depth values were compared by one-way ANOVA with Sidak's multiple comparisons tests. The table comes from immuneACCESS by way of TCRdb, which keeps in-frame sequences with V and J called. Part of the clones is missing from these tables; in studies checked, under half for an unresolved V gene and the rest for unknown reasons. V and J calls and clone size are those listed in that table; D and trimming were worked out from the DNA. Present in this sample are fewer than 95,000 clones, 80% to 95% of which were seen just once. Around 8% of the sample rests with the top ten.

To note about this clone: Its antigen is still unknown. Base qualities are not recorded, but no much larger clone differs from it by a single base.

V was cut back by 8 bases and J by 1 base, leaving a gap of 12 bases between them. CDR1 and CDR2 (SGHRS, YFSETQ) derive from the germline V gene. Inclusive of the bounding cysteine and phenylalanine, the CDR3 is 14 residues long. The DNA shown is the 42-base CDR3, in frame from base 1. What this sample's time point label stands for: about 28 days (+/-7) after the second vaccine dose. AZD1222 recipients with second doses at about 4 weeks or about 12 weeks were pooled, because spike-specific TCR depth and breadth did not differ between schedules. The vaccinee samples were drawn from two UK trials, COV001 and COV002, one of which was a single-blind randomized controlled phase 2/3 trial testing AZD1222 (ChAdOx1 nCoV-19) in healthy adults. Trial participant PBMC samples were collected at day 0 and day 28 after the second dose for TCRbeta chain sequencing.

The chain is encoded by TRBV5-1 joined to TRBJ2-2; there is no confident call for the D gene. The TCR sequence derives from an adult who received the AZD1222 COVID-19 vaccine. The source material was peripheral blood, sampled 28 days after the second AZD1222 dose. The sequenced DNA: TGCGCCAGTCGGACCCTCCTGAACACCGGGGAGCTGTTTTTT. It codes for CASRTLLNTGELFF.